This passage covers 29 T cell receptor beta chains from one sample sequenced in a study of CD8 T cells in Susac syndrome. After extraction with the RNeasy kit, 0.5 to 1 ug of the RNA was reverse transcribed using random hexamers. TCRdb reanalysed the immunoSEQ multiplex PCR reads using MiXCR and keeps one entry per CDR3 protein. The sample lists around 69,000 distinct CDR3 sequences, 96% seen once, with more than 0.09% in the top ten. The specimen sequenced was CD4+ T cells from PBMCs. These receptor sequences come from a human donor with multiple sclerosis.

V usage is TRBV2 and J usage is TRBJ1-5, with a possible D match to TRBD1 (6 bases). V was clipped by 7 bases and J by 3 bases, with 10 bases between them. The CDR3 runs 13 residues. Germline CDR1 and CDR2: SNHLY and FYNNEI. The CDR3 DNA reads TGTGCCAGCAATACAGGGACCAATCAGCCCCAGCATTTT. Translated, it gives CASNTGTNQPQHF. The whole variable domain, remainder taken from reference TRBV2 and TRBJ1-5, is EPEVTQTPSHQVTQMGQEVILRCVPISNHLYFYWYRQILGQKVEFLVSFYNNEISEKSEIFDDQFSVERPDGSNFTLKIRSTKLEDSAMYFCASNTGTNQPQHFGDGTRLSIL.

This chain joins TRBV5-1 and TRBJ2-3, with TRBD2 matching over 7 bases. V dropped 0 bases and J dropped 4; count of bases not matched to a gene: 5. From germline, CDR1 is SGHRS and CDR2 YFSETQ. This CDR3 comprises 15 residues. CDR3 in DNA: TGCGCCAGCAGCTTGGCCAGCGGGATGGCAGATACGCAGTATTTT. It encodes CASSLASGMADTQYF.

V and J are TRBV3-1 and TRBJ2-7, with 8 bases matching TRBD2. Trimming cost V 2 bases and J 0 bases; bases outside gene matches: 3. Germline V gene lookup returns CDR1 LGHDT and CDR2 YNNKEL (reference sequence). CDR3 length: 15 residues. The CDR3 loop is CASSQSAGGSYEQYF. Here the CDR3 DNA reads TGTGCCAGCAGCCAATCGGCGGGGGGCTCCTACGAGCAGTACTTC.

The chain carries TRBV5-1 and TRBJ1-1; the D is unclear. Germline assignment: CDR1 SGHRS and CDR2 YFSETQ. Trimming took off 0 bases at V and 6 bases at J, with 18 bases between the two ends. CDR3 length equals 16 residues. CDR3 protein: CASSLALGSTIPEAFF. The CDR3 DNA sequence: TGCGCCAGCAGCTTGGCCTTGGGATCCACGATCCCTGAAGCTTTCTTT. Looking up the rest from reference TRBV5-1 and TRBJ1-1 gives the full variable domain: KAGVTQTPRYLIKTRGQQVTLSCSPISGHRSVSWYQQTPGQGLQFLFEYFSETQRNKGNFPGRFSGRQFSNSRSEMNVSTLELGDSALYLCASSLALGSTIPEAFFGQGTRLTVV.

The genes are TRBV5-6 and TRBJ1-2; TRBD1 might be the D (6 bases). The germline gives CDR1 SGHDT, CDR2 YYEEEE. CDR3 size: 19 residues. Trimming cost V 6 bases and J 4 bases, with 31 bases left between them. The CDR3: CASTPLGGTNGDTIYGYTF. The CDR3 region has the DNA TGTGCCAGCACCCCCCTAGGGGGAACGAATGGGGACACCATCTATGGCTACACCTTC.

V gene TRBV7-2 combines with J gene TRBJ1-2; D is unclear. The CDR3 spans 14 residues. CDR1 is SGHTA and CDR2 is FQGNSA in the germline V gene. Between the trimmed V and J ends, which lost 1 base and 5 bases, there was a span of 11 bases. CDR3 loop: CASSLGPAMYGYTF. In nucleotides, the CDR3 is TGTGCCAGCAGCTTAGGTCCAGCTATGTATGGCTACACCTTC.

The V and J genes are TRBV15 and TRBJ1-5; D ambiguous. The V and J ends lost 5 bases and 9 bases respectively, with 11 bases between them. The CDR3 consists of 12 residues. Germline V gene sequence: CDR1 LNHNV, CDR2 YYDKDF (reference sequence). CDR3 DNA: TGTGCCACCAGCCCGGGTCTCCGGCCCCAGCATTTT. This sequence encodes CATSPGLRPQHF.

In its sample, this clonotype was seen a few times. The CDR3 sequence: CASSLLGSNQPQHF. In nucleotides, the CDR3 is TGTGCCAGCAGTTTACTGGGTAGCAATCAGCCCCAGCATTTT. The chain has TRBV12-3 or TRBV12-4 and TRBJ1-5, with D unclear. CDR3 length: 14 amino acids. The V end lost 2 bases, the J end lost 0 bases, and 5 bases lay between the germline ends.

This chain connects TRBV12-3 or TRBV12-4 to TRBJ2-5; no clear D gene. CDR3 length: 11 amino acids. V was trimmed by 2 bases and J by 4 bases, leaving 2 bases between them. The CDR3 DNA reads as TGTGCCAGCAGTTTATTAGAGACCCAGTACTTC. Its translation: CASSLLETQYF.

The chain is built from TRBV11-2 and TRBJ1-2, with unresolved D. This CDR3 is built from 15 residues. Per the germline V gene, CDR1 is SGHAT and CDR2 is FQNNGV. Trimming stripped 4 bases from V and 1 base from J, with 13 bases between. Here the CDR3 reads CASSSLTRSNYGYTF. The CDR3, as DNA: TGTGCCAGCAGCTCCCTGACTCGAAGTAACTATGGCTACACCTTC.

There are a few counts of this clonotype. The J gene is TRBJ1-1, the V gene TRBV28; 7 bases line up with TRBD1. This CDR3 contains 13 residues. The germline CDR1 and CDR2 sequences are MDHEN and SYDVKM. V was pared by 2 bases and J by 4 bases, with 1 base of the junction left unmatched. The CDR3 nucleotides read TGTGCCAGCAGTTTAGCAGGGGGCACTGAAGCTTTCTTT. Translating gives CASSLAGGTEAFF. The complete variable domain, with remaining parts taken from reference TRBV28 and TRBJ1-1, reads DVKVTQSSRYLVKRTGEKVFLECVQDMDHENMFWYRQDPGLGLRLIYFSYDVKMKEKGDIPEGYSVSREKKERFSLILESASTNQTSMYLCASSLAGGTEAFFGQGTRLTVV.

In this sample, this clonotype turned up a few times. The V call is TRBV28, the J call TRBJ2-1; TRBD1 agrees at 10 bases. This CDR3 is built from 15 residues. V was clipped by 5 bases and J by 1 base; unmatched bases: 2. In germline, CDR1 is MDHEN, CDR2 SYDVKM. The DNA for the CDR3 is TGTGCCAGCAGTCAGGGACAGGGGTCCTACAATGAGCAGTTCTTC. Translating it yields CASSQGQGSYNEQFF.

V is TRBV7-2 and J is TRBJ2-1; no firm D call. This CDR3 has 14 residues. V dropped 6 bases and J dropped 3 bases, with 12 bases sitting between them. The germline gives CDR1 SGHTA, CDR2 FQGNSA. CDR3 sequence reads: CASRSSPGYNEQFF. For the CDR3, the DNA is TGTGCCAGCAGAAGTAGCCCAGGCTACAATGAGCAGTTCTTC.

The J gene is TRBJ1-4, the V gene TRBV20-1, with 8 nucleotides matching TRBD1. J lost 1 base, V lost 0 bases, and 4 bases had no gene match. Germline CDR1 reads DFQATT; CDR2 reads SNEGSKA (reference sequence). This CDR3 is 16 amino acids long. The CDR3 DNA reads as TGCAGTGCTAGAGATCAGGGGGCTGGAACTAATGAAAAACTGTTTTTT. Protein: CSARDQGAGTNEKLFF.

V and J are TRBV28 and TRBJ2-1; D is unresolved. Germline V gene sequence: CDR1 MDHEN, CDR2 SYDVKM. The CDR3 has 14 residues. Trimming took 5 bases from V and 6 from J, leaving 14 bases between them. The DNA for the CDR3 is TGTGCCAGCAGTCCTAGATACTCCCGCAATGAGCAGTTCTTC. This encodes CASSPRYSRNEQFF.

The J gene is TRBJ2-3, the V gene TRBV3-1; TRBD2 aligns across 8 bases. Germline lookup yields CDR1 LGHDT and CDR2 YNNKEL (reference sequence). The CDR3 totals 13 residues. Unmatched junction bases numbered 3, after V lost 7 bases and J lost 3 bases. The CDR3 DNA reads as TGTGCCAGCACTCAGCGGGGGACAGATACGCAGTATTTT. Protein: CASTQRGTDTQYF.

The CDR3 sequence: CAWSVGAGYNEQFF. The CDR3 bases are TGTGCCTGGAGTGTGGGGGCTGGTTACAATGAGCAGTTCTTC. The rearrangement joins TRBV30 to TRBJ2-1, with a possible D match to TRBD1 (6 bases). Germline V lookup: CDR1 GTSNPN, CDR2 SVGIG (reference sequence). The CDR3 consists of 14 residues. Trimming removed 0 bases at V and 4 bases at J, with 10 bases between.

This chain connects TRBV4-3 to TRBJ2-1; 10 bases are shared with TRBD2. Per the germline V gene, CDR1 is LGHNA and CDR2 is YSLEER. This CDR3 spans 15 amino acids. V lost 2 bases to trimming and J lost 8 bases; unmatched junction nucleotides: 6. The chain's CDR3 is CASSQTSGAPHEQFF. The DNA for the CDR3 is TGCGCCAGCAGCCAAACTAGCGGGGCCCCCCATGAGCAGTTCTTC.

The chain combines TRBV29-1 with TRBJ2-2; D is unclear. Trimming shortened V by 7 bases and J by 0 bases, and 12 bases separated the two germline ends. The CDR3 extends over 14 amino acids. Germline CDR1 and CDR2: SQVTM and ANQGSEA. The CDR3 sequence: CSATVITNTGELFF. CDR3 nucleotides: TGCAGCGCCACGGTCATCACGAACACCGGGGAGCTGTTTTTT.

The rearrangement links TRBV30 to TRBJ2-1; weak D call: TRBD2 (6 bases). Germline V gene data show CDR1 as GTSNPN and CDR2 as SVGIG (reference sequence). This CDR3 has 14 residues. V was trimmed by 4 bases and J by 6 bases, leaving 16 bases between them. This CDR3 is CAWTWGLSINEQFF. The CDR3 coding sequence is TGTGCCTGGACCTGGGGACTGTCAATCAATGAGCAGTTCTTC. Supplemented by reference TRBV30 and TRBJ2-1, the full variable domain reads SQTIHQWPATLVQPVGSPLSLECTVEGTSNPNLYWYRQAAGRGLQLLFYSVGIGQISSEVPQNLSASRPQDRQFILSSKKLLLSDSGFYLCAWTWGLSINEQFFGPGTRLTVL.

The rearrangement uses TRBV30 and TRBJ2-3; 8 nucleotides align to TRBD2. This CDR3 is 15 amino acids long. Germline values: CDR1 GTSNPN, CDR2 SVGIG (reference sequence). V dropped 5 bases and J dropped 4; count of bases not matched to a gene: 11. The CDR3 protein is CAWPSGRGVADTQYF. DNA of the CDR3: TGTGCCTGGCCAAGTGGGCGGGGGGTCGCAGATACGCAGTATTTT.

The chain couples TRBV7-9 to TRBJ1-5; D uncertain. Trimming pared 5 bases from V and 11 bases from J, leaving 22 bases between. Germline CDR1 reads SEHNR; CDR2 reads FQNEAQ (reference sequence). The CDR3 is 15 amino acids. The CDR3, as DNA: TGTGCCAGCAGCGACGGACTCTCCCATGGGTCTTCCCAGCATTTT. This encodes CASSDGLSHGSSQHF.

CDR3 sequence reads: CASSGPGASPTDTQYF. The CDR3 bases are TGTGCCAGCAGCGGCCCTGGAGCCAGTCCCACAGATACGCAGTATTTT. The gene calls are TRBV11-2 and TRBJ2-3, with D unclear. Germline V gives CDR1 SGHAT, CDR2 FQNNGV. The CDR3 runs 16 residues. Trimming took off 5 bases at V and 2 bases at J, with 17 bases between the two ends.

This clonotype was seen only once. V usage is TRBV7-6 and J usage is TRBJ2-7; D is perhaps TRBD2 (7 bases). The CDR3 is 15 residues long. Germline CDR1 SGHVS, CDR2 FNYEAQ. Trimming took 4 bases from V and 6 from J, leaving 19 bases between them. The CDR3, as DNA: TGTGCCAGCAGCTCCTTACAGGGAGGGGGGCTCGAGCAGTACTTC. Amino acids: CASSSLQGGGLEQYF.

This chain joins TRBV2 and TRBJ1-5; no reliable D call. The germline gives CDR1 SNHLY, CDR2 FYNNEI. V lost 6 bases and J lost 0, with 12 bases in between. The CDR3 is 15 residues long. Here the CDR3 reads CASRKTRHSNQPQHF. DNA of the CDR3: TGTGCCAGCAGGAAAACGCGACATAGCAATCAGCCCCAGCATTTT.

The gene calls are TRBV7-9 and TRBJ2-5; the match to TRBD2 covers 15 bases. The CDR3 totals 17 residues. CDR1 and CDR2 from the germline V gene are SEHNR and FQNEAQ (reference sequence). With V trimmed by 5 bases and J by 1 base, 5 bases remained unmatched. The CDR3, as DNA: TGTGCCAGCAGCCCCGGGACTAGCGGGGGGCGCCAAGAGACCCAGTACTTC. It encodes CASSPGTSGGRQETQYF.

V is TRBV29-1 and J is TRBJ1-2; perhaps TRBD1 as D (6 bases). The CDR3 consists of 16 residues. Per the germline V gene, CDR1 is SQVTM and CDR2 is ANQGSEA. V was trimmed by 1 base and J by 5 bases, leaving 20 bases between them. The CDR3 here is CSVEAPKRGGQYGYTF. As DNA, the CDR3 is TGCAGCGTTGAAGCCCCCAAGAGGGGGGGTCAATATGGCTACACCTTC. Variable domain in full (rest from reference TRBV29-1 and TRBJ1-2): SAVISQKPSRDICQRGTSLTIQCQVDSQVTMMFWYRQQPGQSLTLIATANQGSEATYESGFVIDKFPISRPNLTFSTLTVSNMSPEDSSIYLCSVEAPKRGGQYGYTFGSGTRLTVV.

The CDR3 region has the DNA TGTGCCAGCAGCCCCAAGGAGAGGGTAAGCGGCGAGCAGTACTTC. This translates into CASSPKERVSGEQYF. The chain carries TRBV4-2 and TRBJ2-7; possibly TRBD2 for D (5 bases). V lost 4 bases and J lost 6, with 19 bases in between. Germline V gene data show CDR1 as LGHNA and CDR2 as YNFKEQ. The CDR3 covers 15 residues.

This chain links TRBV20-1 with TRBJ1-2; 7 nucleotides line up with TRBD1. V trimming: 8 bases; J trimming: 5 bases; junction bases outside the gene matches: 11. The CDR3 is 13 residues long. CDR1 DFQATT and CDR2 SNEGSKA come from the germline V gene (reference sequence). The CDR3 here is CSSGGDSSYGYTF. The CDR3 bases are TGCAGTTCGGGTGGGGACAGTTCATATGGCTACACCTTC.